This TCR beta chain was profiled in a study of cytomegalovirus exposure and HLA in healthy donors. Study-wide points: A likely sequencing artifact accounted for one observed cluster of highly shared sequence variants.

Donors likely had unrecorded immune exposures despite being nominally healthy when sampled. The PCR used 60 Vbeta and 13 Jbeta primers. Original data processing: In a later analysis, of around 83 million unique beta chains, roughly 10 million appeared in at least two donors. Repertoires were generated with immunoSEQ multiplex PCR, while TCRdb's copy carries only in-frame clones and drops some. Clone size and V and J calls were adopted from that table, with D and trimming inferred from the DNA. The sample records 70,000 to 90,000 clones, roughly 80% being singletons. The length of the CDR3 is 13 residues. V shed 6 bases and J shed 8 bases, with 16 bases lying between them. Germline CDR1 is MNHEY and CDR2 is SVGAGI. Remarks on this clone: Its antigen is undetermined.

This receptor was taken from a middle-aged man in good health and CMV-seronegative. Sequences were obtained from PBMCs. The V gene is TRBV6-5, the J gene TRBJ1-2; D possibly corresponds to TRBD1 (6 bases). CDR3 bases: TGTGCCAGCAGCCCACAGGGTCTGGGCGGCTACACCTTC. The encoded protein is CASSPQGLGGYTF.